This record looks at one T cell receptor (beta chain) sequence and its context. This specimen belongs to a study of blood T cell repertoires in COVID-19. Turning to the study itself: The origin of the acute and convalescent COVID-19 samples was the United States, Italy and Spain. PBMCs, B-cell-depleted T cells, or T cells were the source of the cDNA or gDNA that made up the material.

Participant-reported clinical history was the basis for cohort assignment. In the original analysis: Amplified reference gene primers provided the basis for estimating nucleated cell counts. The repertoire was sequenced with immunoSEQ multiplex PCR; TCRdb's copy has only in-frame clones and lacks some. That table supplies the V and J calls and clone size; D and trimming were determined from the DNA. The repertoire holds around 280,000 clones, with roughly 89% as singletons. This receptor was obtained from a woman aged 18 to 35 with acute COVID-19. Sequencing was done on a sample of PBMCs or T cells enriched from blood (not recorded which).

This CDR3 reads CASSYRTVPDEQFF. The CDR3 coding sequence is TGTGCCAGCAGCTATCGGACAGTACCCGATGAGCAGTTCTTC. The V and J genes are TRBV14 and TRBJ2-1; D is possibly TRBD1 (6 bases). Germline-derived CDR1 and CDR2 are SGHDN and FVKESK. The ends were cut back, 5 bases at V and 8 bases at J, with 16 bases in the middle. The length of the CDR3 is 14 residues. Based on the CDR3 plus reference TRBV14 and TRBJ2-1, the full variable domain is EAGVTQFPSHSVIEKGQTVTLRCDPISGHDNLYWYRRVMGKEIKFLLHFVKESKQDESGMPNNRFLAERTGGTYSTLKVQPAELEDSGVYFCASSYRTVPDEQFFGPGTRLTVL.